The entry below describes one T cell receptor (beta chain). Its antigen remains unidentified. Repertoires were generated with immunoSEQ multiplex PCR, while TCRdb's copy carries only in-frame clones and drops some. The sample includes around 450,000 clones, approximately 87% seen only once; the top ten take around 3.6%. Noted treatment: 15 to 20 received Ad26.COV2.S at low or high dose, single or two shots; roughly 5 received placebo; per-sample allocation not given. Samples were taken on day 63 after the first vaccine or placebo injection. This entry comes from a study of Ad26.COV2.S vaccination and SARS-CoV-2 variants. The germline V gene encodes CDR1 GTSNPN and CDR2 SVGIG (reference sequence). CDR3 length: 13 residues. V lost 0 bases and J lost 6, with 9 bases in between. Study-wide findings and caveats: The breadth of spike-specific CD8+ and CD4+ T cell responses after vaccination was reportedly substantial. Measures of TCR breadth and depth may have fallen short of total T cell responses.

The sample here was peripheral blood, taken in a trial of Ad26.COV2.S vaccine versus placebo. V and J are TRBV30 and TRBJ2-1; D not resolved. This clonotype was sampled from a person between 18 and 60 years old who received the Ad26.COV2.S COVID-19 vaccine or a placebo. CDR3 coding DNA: TGTGCCTGGAGTGTGTGGGGTGCCAATGAGCAGTTCTTC. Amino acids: CAWSVWGANEQFF.